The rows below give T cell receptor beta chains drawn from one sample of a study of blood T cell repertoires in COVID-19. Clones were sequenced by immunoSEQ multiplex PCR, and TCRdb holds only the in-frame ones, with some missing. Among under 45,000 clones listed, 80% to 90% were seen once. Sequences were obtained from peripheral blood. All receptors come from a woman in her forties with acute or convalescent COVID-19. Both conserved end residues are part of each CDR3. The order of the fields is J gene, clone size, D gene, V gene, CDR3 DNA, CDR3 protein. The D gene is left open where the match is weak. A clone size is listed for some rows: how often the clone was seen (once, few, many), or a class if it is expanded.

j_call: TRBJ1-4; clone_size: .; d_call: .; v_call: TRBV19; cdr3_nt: TGTGCCAGTAGTATTGGGACCGGGACACCCGAGGTAGAAAAACTGTTTTTT; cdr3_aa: CASSIGTGTPEVEKLFF
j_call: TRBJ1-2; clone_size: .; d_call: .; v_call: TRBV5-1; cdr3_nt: TGCGCCAGCAGCCCTGACAGCTATGGCTACACCTTC; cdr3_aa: CASSPDSYGYTF
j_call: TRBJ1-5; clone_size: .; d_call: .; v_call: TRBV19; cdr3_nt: TGTGCCAGTATGGGGGACAAATATAGCAATCAGCCCCAGCATTTT; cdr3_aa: CASMGDKYSNQPQHF
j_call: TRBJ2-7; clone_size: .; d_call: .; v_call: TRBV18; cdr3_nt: TGTGCCAGCTCATCACTACCGGACGGGGCCTACGAGCAGTACTTC; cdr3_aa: CASSSLPDGAYEQYF
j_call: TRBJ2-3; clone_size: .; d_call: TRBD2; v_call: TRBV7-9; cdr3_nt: TGTGCCAGCAGCTTAGGGCTAGCGGGAGGGGTAGATACGCAGTATTTT; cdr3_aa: CASSLGLAGGVDTQYF
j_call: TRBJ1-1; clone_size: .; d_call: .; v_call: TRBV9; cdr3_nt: TGTGCCAGCAGCGCCCGGGACTATAACACTGAAGCTTTCTTT; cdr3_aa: CASSARDYNTEAFF
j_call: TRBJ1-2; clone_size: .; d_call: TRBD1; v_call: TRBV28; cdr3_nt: TGTGCCAGCGCCTGGACAGGGAGGGAAGGCTACACCTTC; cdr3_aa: CASAWTGREGYTF
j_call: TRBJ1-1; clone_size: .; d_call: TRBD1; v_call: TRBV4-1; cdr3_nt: TGCGCCAGCAGACAGACCGGGACAGGGCCCGAGACTGAAGCTTTCTTT; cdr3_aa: CASRQTGTGPETEAFF
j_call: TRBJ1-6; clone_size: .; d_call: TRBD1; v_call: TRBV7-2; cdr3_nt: TGTGCCAGCAGCTTACAAGACAGGGTACGCTCACCCCTCCACTTT; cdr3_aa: CASSLQDRVRSPLHF
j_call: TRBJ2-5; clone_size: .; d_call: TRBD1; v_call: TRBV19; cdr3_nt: TGTGCCAGTAGTATTTCGGGGACAGATGCGGAGACCCAGTACTTC; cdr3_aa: CASSISGTDAETQYF
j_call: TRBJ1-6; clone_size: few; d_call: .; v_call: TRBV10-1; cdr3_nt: TGCGCCAGTCACGACAGGAAGGGGTCACCCCTCCACTTT; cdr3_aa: CASHDRKGSPLHF
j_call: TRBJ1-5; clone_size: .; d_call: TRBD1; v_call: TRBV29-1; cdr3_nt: TGCAGCGTTGCGACAGGGGGTGATCAGCCCCAGCATTTT; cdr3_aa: CSVATGGDQPQHF
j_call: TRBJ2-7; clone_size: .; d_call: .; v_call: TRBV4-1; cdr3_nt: TGCGCCAGCAGCCAAGCAAAGCCAGGAGGGGCCTACGAGCAGTACTTC; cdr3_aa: CASSQAKPGGAYEQYF
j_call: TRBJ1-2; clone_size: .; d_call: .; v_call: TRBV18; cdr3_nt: TGTGCCAGCTCACCAGAAAGAGGGGGGGGTGTGGACTACGGCTACACCTTC; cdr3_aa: CASSPERGGGVDYGYTF
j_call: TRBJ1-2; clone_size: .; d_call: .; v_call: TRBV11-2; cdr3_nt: TGTGCCAGCAGCCCCGCAGGCCACTATGGCTACACCTTC; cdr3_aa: CASSPAGHYGYTF